Sequencing of this TCR beta chain was carried out in a study of cytotoxic CD8 clonotypes in ibrutinib-treated CLL (dated by TCRdb to the early 2020s). Background for the entire study: The cohort included around 15 treatment-naive and roughly ten relapsed/refractory patients; around 17 were IGHV unmutated. Responses were partial in some 24 patients and complete in 2; after median 68 months follow-up, around 15 stayed in remission and about twelve progressed. Samples at response were collected after a median of 12 months of treatment, with a range of about 6 to 40 months. On average, each sample yielded approximately 250,000 productive templates and roughly 95,000 productive rearrangements. Of the approximately 94 people in the trial, 26 had longitudinal samples available. Cryopreserved peripheral blood mononuclear cells were obtained before treatment, at response, and at either sustained remission or disease progression. What the study reported, not specific to this receptor: Public clonotypes were found to be uncommon and were observed to contract or remain stable during treatment; the increase in clonality was shown to reflect expansion of private clonotypes at ibrutinib response. Clonality increased at ibrutinib response, stayed stable in sustained remission, and fell back toward baseline at progression. Lymph node repertoires were not examined, and the timing of sampling was not matched between patients in sustained remission and those whose disease progressed. Baseline clonality exceeded that of age-matched healthy donors and correlated strongly with circulating CD8+ T-cell counts.

Comments on this clone: Its antigen specificity is not known. Base qualities were left out, and no much larger clone turns up one base away.

For TCR beta library preparation, 1.5 to 2 micrograms of genomic DNA were extracted from the cryopreserved PBMCs. Longitudinal blood samples from CLL patients on ibrutinib monotherapy underwent high-throughput TCR beta sequencing. The patients were enrolled in a single-center, open-label phase 2 trial of ibrutinib monotherapy. The V and J ends are trimmed by 3 bases and 2 bases, leaving 16 bases between them. CDR1 and CDR2 (WNHNN, SYGVQD) derive from the germline V gene (reference sequence). The CDR3 has 16 amino acids, counting the end cysteine and phenylalanine. The read is trimmed to its CDR3 DNA, 48 bases read in frame from base 1. Each clonotype received, on average, approximately 9.9x coverage in deep resolution sequencing performed on a MiSeq, where the target depth lay between 1 in 1 million and 1 in 200,000 T cells. The immunoSEQ hsTCRB Kit was used to generate TCR beta libraries. The authors' analysis ran thus. The data were analyzed with ImmunoSEQ Analyzer and ImmunoSEQ Data Assistant, and V, D and J gene assignments followed IMGT definitions. Clonality, with values ranging from 0 to 1, was calculated as one minus the normalized Shannon entropy of productive rearrangement frequencies. Only overrepresented clonotypes making up at least 0.05% of the repertoire of each patient were included in the public clonotype analysis. Approximately 12 repertoires from age-matched healthy donors, obtained from immuneACCESS, served as clonality controls. TCRdb retrieved this table from immuneACCESS and kept in-frame rearrangements only. Not all clones are present; in checked studies, unresolved V genes account for under half, and no reason is known for the remainder. That table supplies the V and J calls and clone size; D and trimming were determined from the DNA. This sample gives some 17,000 clones in total; approximately 82% of them show up just once. Over 15% of the sample goes to the ten largest clones.

The sequence is built from TRBV10-1 and TRBJ2-5, and perhaps TRBD1 as D gene, on 5 matching bases. Sequences were derived from PBMCs, sampled before ibrutinib treatment. The TCR comes from a human donor with chronic lymphocytic leukemia. The CDR3: CASSDEDRQPQETQYF. The DNA sequence follows: TGCGCCAGCAGTGACGAAGATCGACAGCCTCAAGAGACCCAGTACTTC.